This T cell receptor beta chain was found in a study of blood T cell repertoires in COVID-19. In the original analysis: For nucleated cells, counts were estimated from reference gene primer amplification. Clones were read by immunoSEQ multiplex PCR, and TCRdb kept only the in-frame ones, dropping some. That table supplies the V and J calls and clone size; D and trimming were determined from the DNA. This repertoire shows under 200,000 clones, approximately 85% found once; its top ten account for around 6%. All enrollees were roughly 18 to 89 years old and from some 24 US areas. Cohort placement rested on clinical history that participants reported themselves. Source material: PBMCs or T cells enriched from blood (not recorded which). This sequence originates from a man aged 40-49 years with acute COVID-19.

CDR3 loop: CASSDRGRNTIYF. CDR3 bases: TGTGCCAGCAGTGACAGGGGCCGAAACACCATATATTTT. The rearrangement joins TRBV6-6 to TRBJ1-3, with 8 bases lining up with TRBD1. Germline loops: CDR1 MNHNY, CDR2 SVGAGI (reference sequence). This CDR3 is built from 13 residues. With 5 bases clipped from V and 5 bases from J, the junction kept 2 bases outside the gene matches.